This entry is about one TCR beta chain. The data were produced by immunoSEQ multiplex PCR, yet TCRdb's version contains in-frame clones alone and is incomplete. The sample consists of about 280,000 clones, around 86% of them appearing once. These data belong to a study of blood T cell repertoires in COVID-19. Germline CDR1 reads LGHDT; CDR2 reads YNNKEL (reference sequence). CDR3 size: 16 residues. V gave up 0 bases and J gave up 6 bases; unmatched junction bases: 6. The sample consisted of peripheral blood. This receptor was identified in a woman aged 35 to 49 who had recovered from COVID-19. The chain combines TRBV3-1 (or the pseudogene TRBV3-2) with TRBJ2-1; TRBD2 matches 9 bases. CDR3 bases: TGTGCCAGCAGCCAAGATCCGGCGGGAGGGGCCAATGAGCAGTTCTTC. Translating gives CASSQDPAGGANEQFF.